This T cell receptor (beta chain) was sequenced for a study of molecular identifiers for immune sequencing clone quantification. On the study more broadly: Naive CD8 cell RNA, from around 20,000 or 100,000 cells, was split five ways in replicates, with four sequenced.

Previously published methods and listed TCR primers were used for the bulk TCR libraries. TCRdb redid the calling of the PCR reads with MiXCR, one entry per CDR3 protein. This table holds hundreds of thousands of distinct CDR3 sequences, 20% found once. CDR1 MNHNS and CDR2 SASEGT come from the germline V gene. The CDR3 loop spans 15 amino acids. V shed 2 bases and J shed 4 bases, with 15 bases lying between them. Sequencing libraries of naive CD8 cells derived from around 20,000 to 1,000,000 sorted cells with 10%, 30% or 50% RNA. When naive CD8 T cells were sorted, they were gated as CD8+CD4-CCR7+CD45RA+. This clonotype was seen repeatedly, ten times or more.

The specimen sequenced was naive CD8+ T cells from blood, with Jurkat cell RNA spiked in. Subset denoted: FACS-sorted CD8+CD4-CCR7+CD45RA+ naive T cells. J is TRBJ2-7 and V is TRBV6-1; no definite D call. The sequence derives from a human donor in good health. Some libraries in this study had Jurkat cell RNA spiked in. The DNA of the CDR3 is TGTGCCAGCAGTGAACTCCGGGCCCCGGGTTACGAGCAGTACTTC. Translation: CASSELRAPGYEQYF.